These 20 T cell receptor beta chains originate from one sample sequenced in a study of vaccination effects on CD4 cells after COVID-19. Sequencing was performed with immunoSEQ multiplex PCR; in TCRdb, only in-frame clones are kept and a portion is missing. The repertoire holds fewer than 75,000 clones, more than 60% seen once, with approximately 2.3% in the top ten. Antigens of these TCRs are unknown. When around 10 days of culture had elapsed, CD4+ T cells were isolated. Each participant was given two doses of one vaccine (BNT162b2 or mRNA-1273). Specimen: CD4+ T cells from PBMCs cultured without peptide, collected after COVID-19 vaccination. The receptors were gathered from a human donor who received a COVID-19 vaccine.

The rearrangement uses TRBV4-1 and TRBJ1-2, with 7 bases lining up with TRBD1. Germline V gene data show CDR1 as MGHRA and CDR2 as YSYEKL. Losses at the gene ends were 3 bases for V and 4 bases for J; bases not matched to a gene: 5. The CDR3 sequence is 14 residues long. The CDR3 reads CASSQATGTYGYTF. The CDR3 DNA follows: TGCGCCAGCAGCCAGGCGACAGGGACCTATGGCTACACCTTC.

This sequence joins TRBV5-1 and TRBJ2-7; possibly TRBD1 for D (5 bases). Deletions cut 1 base from V and 7 bases from J, with 18 bases between. The germline V gene encodes CDR1 SGHRS and CDR2 YFSETQ. The CDR3 is 15 amino acids. CDR3 in amino acids: CASSLTSGPRGEQYV. The CDR3 DNA follows: TGCGCCAGCAGCTTGACGTCAGGGCCGCGAGGAGAGCAGTACGTC.

The chain carries TRBV14 and TRBJ1-1; no firm D call. V lost 1 base and J lost 4, with 7 bases in between. CDR3 length: 13 residues. CDR1 is SGHDN and CDR2 is FVKESK in the germline V gene. CDR3 DNA sequence: TGTGCCAGCAGCCAAGGAAAAGTCACTGAAGCTTTCTTT. This sequence encodes CASSQGKVTEAFF. The full variable domain, in which reference TRBV14 and TRBJ1-1 provide the parts outside the CDR3, is EAGVTQFPSHSVIEKGQTVTLRCDPISGHDNLYWYRRVMGKEIKFLLHFVKESKQDESGMPNNRFLAERTGGTYSTLKVQPAELEDSGVYFCASSQGKVTEAFFGQGTRLTVV.

The CDR3, as DNA: TGTGCCAGCAGCTTAATTCCCGGGGGCTACACCTTC. The encoded protein is CASSLIPGGYTF. J is TRBJ1-2 and V is TRBV7-8; D remains ambiguous. Trimming took 2 bases from V and 8 from J, leaving 9 bases between them. This CDR3 region has 12 residues. Germline CDR1 and CDR2: SGHVS and FQNEAQ.

The rearrangement uses TRBV10-2 and TRBJ1-1, with 9 bases that match TRBD1. V was clipped by 6 bases and J by 11 bases; unmatched bases: 4. The length of the CDR3 is 11 residues. Germline V gene sequence: CDR1 WSHSY, CDR2 SAAADI. The CDR3 coding sequence is TGCGCCAGCAGGTCACAGGGGGCCGCTTTCTTT. Protein sequence: CASRSQGAAFF.

The rearrangement links TRBV11-2 to TRBJ2-3; a possible D gene is TRBD2 (6 bases). Between the trimmed V and J ends, which lost 1 base and 2 bases, there was a span of 13 bases. Germline loops: CDR1 SGHAT, CDR2 FQNNGV. The CDR3 has 16 amino acids. This chain's CDR3 is CASSLAIRRDTDTQYF. In DNA, the CDR3 is TGTGCCAGCAGCTTAGCAATCCGGCGGGACACAGATACGCAGTATTTT. The full variable domain, in which reference TRBV11-2 and TRBJ2-3 provide the parts outside the CDR3, is EAGVAQSPRYKIIEKRQSVAFWCNPISGHATLYWYQQILGQGPKLLIQFQNNGVVDDSQLPKDRFSAERLKGVDSTLKIQPAKLEDSAVYLCASSLAIRRDTDTQYFGPGTRLTVL.

The CDR3 DNA reads TGTGCCAGCAGCTTAAATCGGGGCGGATACGAGCAGTACGTC. Protein product: CASSLNRGGYEQYV. The chain is built from TRBV11-2 and TRBJ2-7; D may match TRBD1 or TRBD2 (5 bases each). CDR1 is SGHAT, CDR2 FQNNGV, per germline. The CDR3 loop spans 14 amino acids. Deletions cut 2 bases from V and 4 bases from J, with 12 bases between.

For the CDR3, the DNA is TGTGCCAGCAGCCGGGGACAGGGGGAGACCCAGTACTTC. Translation gives CASSRGQGETQYF. This chain connects TRBV27 to TRBJ2-5; 10 nucleotides agree with TRBD1. Per germline, CDR1 MNHEY and CDR2 SMNVEV (reference sequence). CDR3 size: 13 residues. Trimming took 6 bases from V and 5 from J; bases not matched to a gene: 3.

The chain carries TRBV9 and TRBJ2-5, with 9 nucleotides matching TRBD1. The V and J ends lost 3 bases and 6 bases, in that order; junction bases with no gene match: 9. The CDR3 runs 15 residues. Germline CDR1 is SGDLS and CDR2 is YYNGEE. CDR3 in amino acids: CASSGSGTGWKTQYF. Written as DNA, the CDR3 is TGTGCCAGCAGCGGCTCCGGGACAGGGTGGAAGACCCAGTACTTC.

V gene TRBV5-1 combines with J gene TRBJ1-6; D unclear. CDR1 SGHRS and CDR2 YFSETQ come from the germline V gene. The CDR3 is 14 amino acids. The V and J ends lost 0 bases and 9 bases respectively, with 10 bases between them. CDR3 residues: CASSLEGPSSPLHF. CDR3 DNA sequence: TGCGCCAGCAGCTTGGAGGGCCCCAGTTCACCCCTCCACTTT. Full variable domain (remainder filled in from reference TRBV5-1 and TRBJ1-6): KAGVTQTPRYLIKTRGQQVTLSCSPISGHRSVSWYQQTPGQGLQFLFEYFSETQRNKGNFPGRFSGRQFSNSRSEMNVSTLELGDSALYLCASSLEGPSSPLHFGNGTRLTVT.

This clone came up many times. The rearrangement links TRBV6-1 to TRBJ2-7; 7 nucleotides match TRBD1. The CDR3 length is 15 residues. The V segment lost 3 bases and the J segment 3 bases; nucleotides outside the gene matches: 8. CDR1 MNHNS and CDR2 SASEGT come from the germline V gene. Here the CDR3 DNA reads TGTGCCAGCAGTGATCGCAGGGGGTTTTTCTACGAGCAGTACGTC. Translating it yields CASSDRRGFFYEQYV.

Only a few counts were recorded for this clone. The chain carries TRBV9 and TRBJ1-1; unclear D gene. Trimming took off 7 bases at V and 1 base at J, with 11 bases between the two ends. Germline values: CDR1 SGDLS, CDR2 YYNGEE. This CDR3 contains 13 residues. Here the CDR3 DNA reads TGTGCCAGCGGCCGACGGCAGAACACTGAAGCTTTCTTT. Translated: CASGRRQNTEAFF.

In this sample, this clone turned up a few times. This rearrangement joins TRBV5-6 to TRBJ1-1, with 12 positions matching TRBD1. The V and J ends lost 5 bases and 3 bases, in that order; junction bases with no gene match: 2. Germline V gene sequence: CDR1 SGHDT, CDR2 YYEEEE. This CDR3 spans 14 amino acids. The CDR3 loop reads CASRGTGGYTEAFF. Written as DNA, the CDR3 is TGTGCCAGCAGAGGGACAGGGGGCTACACTGAAGCTTTCTTT.

The V gene is TRBV6-1, the J gene TRBJ1-6; no definite D call. CDR3 size: 14 residues. The germline V and J ends were trimmed by 1 base and 10 bases, with 11 bases remaining between them. CDR1 and CDR2 from the germline V gene are MNHNS and SASEGT. As DNA, the CDR3 is TGTGCCAGCAGTGAAGGGGAGGTTCGGTCACCCCTCCACTTT. It specifies CASSEGEVRSPLHF.

This chain uses TRBV5-1 with TRBJ1-4; the D gene is possibly TRBD1 (5 bases). CDR1 is SGHRS and CDR2 is YFSETQ in the germline V gene. V lost 4 bases to trimming and J lost 8 bases, with 9 bases between them. This CDR3 is built from 12 residues. The CDR3 region is CASSRDREKLFF. The CDR3 DNA reads as TGCGCCAGCAGCCGGGACCGCGAAAAACTGTTTTTT.

Only a few counts were recorded for this clone. The genes are TRBV19 and TRBJ2-2; perhaps TRBD1 as D (7 bases). The CDR3 consists of 14 residues. V gave up 5 bases and J gave up 7 bases, with 14 bases separating them. CDR1 and CDR2 (germline): LNHDA, SQIVND (reference sequence). CDR3 nucleotide sequence: TGTGCCAGTAGTGGAGGGGGCAAGGGCGGGGAGCTGTTTTTT. As protein: CASSGGGKGGELFF.

The chain is built from TRBV28 and TRBJ1-5; D unresolved. This CDR3 is 16 amino acids long. Trimming cost V 6 bases and J 0 bases, with 15 bases left between them. Germline values: CDR1 MDHEN, CDR2 SYDVKM. The CDR3 reads CASSLPGPYSNQPQHF. CDR3 in DNA: TGTGCCAGCAGCCTCCCCGGTCCGTATAGCAATCAGCCCCAGCATTTT.

V usage is TRBV3-1 (or the pseudogene TRBV3-2) and J usage is TRBJ1-1; perhaps TRBD1 as D (6 bases). The CDR3 has 14 amino acids. V lost 1 base and J 6 bases, leaving 12 bases between the germline ends. Germline V lookup: CDR1 LGHDT, CDR2 YNNKEL (reference sequence). The DNA of the CDR3 is TGTGCCAGCAGCCAAGGCGGGGGCTTGGCTGAAGCTTTCTTT. It yields the protein CASSQGGGLAEAFF.

This clone has just one count. The chain employs TRBV11-2 and TRBJ1-1; D not resolved. V was trimmed by 2 bases and J by 4 bases, leaving 20 bases between them. The germline V gene has CDR1 SGHAT and CDR2 FQNNGV. The CDR3 spans 17 residues. The CDR3: CASSLSRSTGFSTEAFF. The CDR3 bases are TGTGCCAGCAGCTTATCCCGGTCCACGGGTTTCAGCACTGAAGCTTTCTTT.

This chain links TRBV9 with TRBJ1-3, with TRBD1 matching over 7 bases. Trimming cost V 3 bases and J 3 bases; bases outside gene matches: 3. The CDR3 length is 14 residues. Germline loops: CDR1 SGDLS, CDR2 YYNGEE. As DNA, the CDR3 is TGTGCCAGCAGCGGGACAGGTGGTGGAAACACCATATATTTT. This translates into CASSGTGGGNTIYF.